Listed here is a single T cell receptor beta chain. Its antigen is still unknown. Libraries were prepared by immunoSEQ multiplex PCR; TCRdb keeps only in-frame clonotypes and omits some of them. The sample includes some 21,000 clones, 76% of them seen just once. This entry belongs to a study of CD4 T cells in relation to SARS-CoV-2 and coronaviruses. Study as a whole: PBMCs were cultured with antigen for roughly 10 days before TCR beta sequencing.

The CDR3 covers 14 residues. In germline, CDR1 is LGHDT, CDR2 YNNKEL (reference sequence). With 2 bases removed from V and 0 bases from J, the gap between germline ends came to 7 bases. CD4+ T cells from unexposed donors were obtained before the COVID-19 pandemic (2011-2018). After nine to ten days of culture, CD4+ T cells were isolated. What was sequenced was CD4+ T cells from PBMCs, cultured in vitro. The receptor comes from a human donor in good health. The gene calls are TRBV3-1 (or the pseudogene TRBV3-2) and TRBJ1-2; no clear D. The CDR3, as DNA: TGTGCCAGCAGCCAAACTATAGCTAACTATGGCTACACCTTC. It yields the protein CASSQTIANYGYTF.